This T cell receptor (beta chain) was sequenced in a study of T-cell reconstitution after alpha-beta-depleted transplantation in children. Study results and limitations: T-cell numbers and diversity, one year after transplant, stemmed largely from T cells that were newly produced. The high TCRbeta diversity at day 60 in some patients came from surviving recipient T cells and thymic progenitors. Several hundred expanded graft clones reportedly gave rise to the alpha-beta T cells present about two months after transplant.

This clonotype occurred many times. Its target is not known. CDR3 length equals 13 residues. Between the trimmed V and J ends, which lost 6 bases and 7 bases, there was a span of 13 bases. Germline CDR1 and CDR2: SGHRS and YFSETQ. TCRbeta library preparation incorporated unique molecular identifiers. TCRdb reprocessed the PCR reads with MiXCR, giving one entry per CDR3 protein. Seen here are around 370,000 distinct CDR3 sequences, under 20% observed once, and the top ten hold roughly 40%. This chain uses TRBV5-1 with TRBJ1-4; the D gene is possibly TRBD1 (5 bases). The receptor's source is a male patient aged 2-15 years who had a stem cell transplant for acute lymphoblastic leukemia, so the T cells may come from the graft donor. This material consisted of PBMCs, mostly from graft donor cells, taken 360 days after TCRalphabeta/CD19-depleted stem cell transplant. The CDR3 bases are TGCGCCAGCAAAGGACAAGACCTTGAAAAACTGTTTTTT. Translation: CASKGQDLEKLFF.